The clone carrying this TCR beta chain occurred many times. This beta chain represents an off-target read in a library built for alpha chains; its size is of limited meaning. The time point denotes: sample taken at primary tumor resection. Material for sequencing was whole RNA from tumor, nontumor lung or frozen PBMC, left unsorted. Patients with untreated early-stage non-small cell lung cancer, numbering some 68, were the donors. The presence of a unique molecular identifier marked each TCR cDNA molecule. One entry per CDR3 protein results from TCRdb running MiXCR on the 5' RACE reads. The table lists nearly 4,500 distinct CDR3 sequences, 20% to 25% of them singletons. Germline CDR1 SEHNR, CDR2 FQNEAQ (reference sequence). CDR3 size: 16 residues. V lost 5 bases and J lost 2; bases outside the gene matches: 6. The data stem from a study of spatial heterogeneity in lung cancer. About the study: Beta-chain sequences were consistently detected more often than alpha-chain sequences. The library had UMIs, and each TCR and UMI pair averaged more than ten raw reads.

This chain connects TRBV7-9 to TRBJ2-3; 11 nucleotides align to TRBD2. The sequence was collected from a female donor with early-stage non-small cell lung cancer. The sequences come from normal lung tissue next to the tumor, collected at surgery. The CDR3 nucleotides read TGTGCCAGCAGCGACGGGACTAGCGGCTACACAGATACGCAGTATTTT. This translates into CASSDGTSGYTDTQYF.